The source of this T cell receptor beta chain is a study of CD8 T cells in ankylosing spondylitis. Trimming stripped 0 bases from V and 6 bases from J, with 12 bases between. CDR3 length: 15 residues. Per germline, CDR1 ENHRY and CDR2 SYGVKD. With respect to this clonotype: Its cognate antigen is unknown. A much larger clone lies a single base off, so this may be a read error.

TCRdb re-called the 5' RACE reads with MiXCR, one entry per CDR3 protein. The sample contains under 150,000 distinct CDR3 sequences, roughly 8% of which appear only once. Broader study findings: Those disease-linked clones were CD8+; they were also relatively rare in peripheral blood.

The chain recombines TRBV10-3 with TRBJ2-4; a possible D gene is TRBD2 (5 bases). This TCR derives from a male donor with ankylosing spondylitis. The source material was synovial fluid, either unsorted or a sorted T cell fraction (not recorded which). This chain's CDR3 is CAISESQGAGNIQYF. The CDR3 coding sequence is TGTGCCATCAGTGAGTCGCAAGGCGCGGGAAACATTCAGTACTTC.